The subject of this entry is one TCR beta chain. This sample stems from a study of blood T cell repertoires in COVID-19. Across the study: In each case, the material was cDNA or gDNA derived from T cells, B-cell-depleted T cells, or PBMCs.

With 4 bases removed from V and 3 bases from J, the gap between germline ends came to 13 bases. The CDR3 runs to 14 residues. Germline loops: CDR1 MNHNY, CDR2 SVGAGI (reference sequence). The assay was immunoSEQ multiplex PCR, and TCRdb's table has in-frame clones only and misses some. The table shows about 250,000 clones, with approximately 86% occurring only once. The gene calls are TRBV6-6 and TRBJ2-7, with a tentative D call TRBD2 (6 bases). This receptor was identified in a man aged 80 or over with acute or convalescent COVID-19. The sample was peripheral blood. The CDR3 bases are TGTGCCAGCAGTTCAAGCGGGTCCTTCTACGAGCAGTACTTC. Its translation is CASSSSGSFYEQYF.